This TCR beta chain is drawn from a study of T cell repertoires in cytomegalovirus infection. Study details: CMV epitopes in the study were HLA-C-restricted (recently identified) and HLA-B-restricted (well studied). Matching HLA type, along with CMV infection, was indicated by public TCR beta signatures.

Findings and limits, study-wide: The response measured ex vivo was dominated by TCR beta clonotypes (HLA-C-restricted and CMV-specific).

This clonotype was counted a few times. Its antigen is unknown. TCRdb re-derived calls from the reads in MiXCR, one entry per CDR3 protein. The table has 50,000 or so distinct CDR3 sequences, roughly 20% seen once. J lost 6 bases, V lost 5 bases, and 15 bases had no gene match. This CDR3 contains 16 residues. From germline, CDR1 is MNHEY and CDR2 SMNVEV (reference sequence). The V call is TRBV27, the J call TRBJ2-7, with TRBD2 matching over 8 bases. The sequencing here drew on CD8+ T cells from cultured PBMCs, taken from culture after CMV antigen stimulation. The source is a human donor in good health (CMV status not recorded). Some clones in this sample may be carry-over from other donors' samples. The CDR3 nucleotides read TGTGCCAGCAGTGACACCGGGACTAGGGGTTCAAGCGAGCAGTACTTC. As protein: CASSDTGTRGSSEQYF.